The rows below give T cell receptor beta chains drawn from one sample of a study of sequential checkpoint blockade in melanoma. Some clones are missing from TCRdb's copy, which holds only in-frame ones; the method was immunoSEQ multiplex PCR. The table shows 15,000 to 20,000 clones, with approximately 80% occurring only once. This sample comprised CD8+ T cells sorted from blood (inferred from file names), obtained from a patient given nivolumab and ipilimumab in sequence. These receptors all come from a human donor with melanoma. Both conserved end residues are part of each CDR3. A D gene is named only where the DNA matches it firmly. Clone size is given for some rows only: seen once, a few or many times, or a class if the clone is expanded.

>.|TRBV7-9|.|TRBJ1-3
TGTGCCAGCAGCTTATGGAGAGGAAACTCTGGAAACACCATATATTTT
CASSLWRGNSGNTIYF
>.|TRBV7-2|TRBD2|TRBJ2-7
TGTGCCAGCAGCTTAGGGGAGGGTTTCCCCTACGAGCAGTACTTC
CASSLGEGFPYEQYF
>.|TRBV11-2|.|TRBJ2-5
TGTGCCAGCAGCAACTTCCAGGGGCGCGGGGAGACCCAGTACTTC
CASSNFQGRGETQYF
>.|TRBV28|TRBD2|TRBJ2-7
TGTGCCAGCAGCACACTAGCGGGAGAGAGAGGATCCTACGAGCAGTACTTC
CASSTLAGERGSYEQYF
>.|TRBV4-3|TRBD2|TRBJ2-7
TGCGCCAGCAGCCAATCCCCGGGGGGGACTAGCGGGTCCTCCTACGAGCAGTACTTC
CASSQSPGGTSGSSYEQYF
>.|TRBV27|TRBD1|TRBJ2-7
TGTGCCAGCGGCCTCAGGGGGCCCCTGAACGAGCAGTACTTC
CASGLRGPLNEQYF
>.|TRBV4-1|TRBD1|TRBJ1-4
TGCGCCAGCACCTCGGACAGGGGGGATGAAAAACTGTTTTTT
CASTSDRGDEKLFF
>.|TRBV7-2|.|TRBJ2-7
TGTGCCAGCAGCCCGGAGGCGGGCGGCTACGAGCAGTACTTC
CASSPEAGGYEQYF
>.|TRBV4-3|.|TRBJ1-4
TGCGCCAGCAGCCAAGAAGAGCGAACAACTAATGAAAAACTGTTTTTT
CASSQEERTTNEKLFF
>few|TRBV4-2|TRBD1|TRBJ2-6
TGTGCCAGCAGCCAAGTCACGGGACAGACCCCTGGGGCCAACGTCCTGACTTTC
CASSQVTGQTPGANVLTF
>.|TRBV5-1|.|TRBJ2-7
TGCGCCAGCAGCGCGCCGGACAGCTACGAGCAGTACTTC
CASSAPDSYEQYF
>once|TRBV28|TRBD2|TRBJ2-7
TGTGCCAGCAGTCCCCCGGAGAAGCGGGAGACCTTACTCTACGAGCAGTACTTC
CASSPPEKRETLLYEQYF
>few|TRBV25-1|.|TRBJ1-5
TGTGCCAGCGGATCAGGGGCCAATCAGCCCCAGCATTTT
CASGSGANQPQHF
>.|TRBV19|TRBD1|TRBJ1-1
TGTGCCAGTAGCCTGGACAGGCCCTCTAAAACTGAAGCTTTCTTT
CASSLDRPSKTEAFF
>.|TRBV27|TRBD2|TRBJ2-7
TGTGCCAGCAGACTAGCGGGAGGAACCTACGAGCAGTACTTC
CASRLAGGTYEQYF
>.|TRBV9|.|TRBJ1-1
TGTGCCAGCAGCGTAGGTTCGGGTGAAGCTTTCTTT
CASSVGSGEAFF
>.|TRBV4-3|TRBD1|TRBJ1-1
TGCGCCAGCAGCGCCGATGACAGGGTGGGGACTGAAGCTTTCTTT
CASSADDRVGTEAFF
>.|TRBV7-9|TRBD1|TRBJ2-7
TGTGCCAGCAGCGCCAGGGACAGCTACGAGCAGTACTTC
CASSARDSYEQYF
>.|TRBV7-6|.|TRBJ2-1
TGTGCCAGCAGCTTAACAATGAATGAGCAGTTCTTC
CASSLTMNEQFF
>.|TRBV19|.|TRBJ2-7
TGTGCCAGTAGTGCCACAGGCTACGAGCAGTACTTC
CASSATGYEQYF
>.|TRBV18|TRBD1|TRBJ1-6
TGTGCCAGCTCAACAGACAGGGGGATGGGAAATTCACCCCTCCACTTT
CASSTDRGMGNSPLHF
>.|TRBV27|.|TRBJ1-4
TGTGCCTGCTCTCCTGGGGGGGATGGTGAAAAACTGTTTTTT
CACSPGGDGEKLFF
>.|TRBV9|.|TRBJ1-5
TGTGCCAGCAGCGTAGGCAGCGGTCAGCCCCAGCATTTT
CASSVGSGQPQHF
>.|TRBV5-4|.|TRBJ1-1
TGTGCCAGCAGCTTGGTTTCCCTCAACACTGAAGCTTTCTTT
CASSLVSLNTEAFF
>.|TRBV30|.|TRBJ1-1
TGTGCCTGGTCAGGGTACTCTGAAGCTTTCTTT
CAWSGYSEAFF
>.|TRBV6-1|.|TRBJ2-7
TGTGCCAGCAGTGGGGGCAGTCTGTACGAGCAGTACTTC
CASSGGSLYEQYF
>once|TRBV4-3|TRBD2|TRBJ2-7
TGCGCCAGCAGCCAAGGTAGCGGGAGCTACGAGCAGTACTTC
CASSQGSGSYEQYF
>.|TRBV7-2|.|TRBJ1-2
TGTGCCAGCAGCTTCGGGACAAACGTGGGCTATGGCTACACCTTC
CASSFGTNVGYGYTF
>.|TRBV30|TRBD2|TRBJ2-7
TGTGCCTGGAGCCCCTGGGGGGGTAACGAGCAGTACTTC
CAWSPWGGNEQYF
>once|TRBV5-6|TRBD1|TRBJ1-4
TGTGCCAGCAGCTTTGGACAGGGTGACGAAAAACTGTTTTTT
CASSFGQGDEKLFF
>.|TRBV6-5|TRBD1|TRBJ2-1
TGTGCCAGCAGTTACTTCCCCGGACAGGTCGAGCAGTTCTTC
CASSYFPGQVEQFF
>.|TRBV4-1|TRBD1|TRBJ2-7
TGCGCCAGCAGCCAAGGACAGGGAAGCTACGAGCAGTACTTC
CASSQGQGSYEQYF
>.|TRBV4-1|TRBD2|TRBJ2-7
TGCGCCAGCAGCCTATATAGCGGGGCTTCCTACGAGCAGTACTTC
CASSLYSGASYEQYF
>.|TRBV10-3|TRBD1|TRBJ1-1
TGTGCCATCAGTGATGGACAGGGAGTCACTGAAGCTTTCTTT
CAISDGQGVTEAFF
>.|TRBV7-6|.|TRBJ2-7
TGTGCCAGCAGCTTAGGGGGACATCGAGAGCAGTACTTC
CASSLGGHREQYF
>.|TRBV10-3|.|TRBJ1-2
TGTGCCATCAGTGGGGATGGCAGCCGGGGGAACGACTATGGCTACACCTTC
CAISGDGSRGNDYGYTF
>.|TRBV4-3|.|TRBJ1-3
TGCGCCAGCAGCCAAGATCTGAAGGCAGGGTCTGGAAACACCATATATTTT
CASSQDLKAGSGNTIYF
>.|TRBV9|.|TRBJ2-3
TGTGCCAGCAGCGCCCCCCCCGGGGGTAGCACAGATACGCAGTATTTT
CASSAPPGGSTDTQYF
>few|TRBV30|.|TRBJ1-4
TGTGCCTGGGCTGACAGACCCTATGAAAAACTGTTTTTT
CAWADRPYEKLFF
>few|TRBV7-2|TRBD1|TRBJ1-2
TGTGCCAGCAGCCCCCCCGGGGGACAGGGAGCTAACTATGGCTACACCTTC
CASSPPGGQGANYGYTF
>once|TRBV25-1|TRBD2|TRBJ2-1
TGTGCCAGCAGTGAATTAGGACTAGCGGGCAATGAGCAGTTCTTC
CASSELGLAGNEQFF
>once|TRBV18|TRBD1|TRBJ1-4
TGTGCCAGCTCACCCGAGGGACAGGGCTGGGTAGGAGAAAAACTGTTTTTT
CASSPEGQGWVGEKLFF
>.|TRBV9|.|TRBJ1-4
TGTGCCAGCAGCGTAGACGTTGGCTCAAATGAAAAACTGTTTTTT
CASSVDVGSNEKLFF
>.|TRBV9|TRBD1|TRBJ2-7
TGTGCCAGCAAATGGGACAGCTCCTACGAGCAGTACTTC
CASKWDSSYEQYF
>.|TRBV13|.|TRBJ1-4
TGTGCCAGCAGCTTAAATAGCTGGGCAGGGTGGAACGAAAAACTGTTTTTT
CASSLNSWAGWNEKLFF
>.|TRBV5-4|TRBD2|TRBJ2-7
TGTGCCAGCAGCGCTGGCCCGGGGGGACGGACCTACGAGCAGTACTTC
CASSAGPGGRTYEQYF
>few|TRBV27|.|TRBJ1-1
TGTGCCAGCAGCTTACAGGGGAACACTGAAGCTTTCTTT
CASSLQGNTEAFF
>.|TRBV19|TRBD1|TRBJ2-7
TGTGCCAGTAGTGCGACAGGGGGCTGGTACGAGCAGTACTTC
CASSATGGWYEQYF
>.|TRBV21-1|.|TRBJ1-2
TGTGCCAGCAGCAAAGAGATGGGGCAGAACCCAGCTAACTATGGCTACACCTTC
CASSKEMGQNPANYGYTF
>.|TRBV19|.|TRBJ1-1
TGTGCCAGCACCCAGGTCACAGTTAACACTGAAGCTTTCTTT
CASTQVTVNTEAFF
>.|TRBV4-1|TRBD1|TRBJ2-7
TGCGCCAGCAGCCAATCGGACAGGGATTCCTACGAGCAGTACTTC
CASSQSDRDSYEQYF
>.|TRBV6-5|TRBD1|TRBJ2-7
TGTGCCAGCAGCCCCGGGACAGGCGGCTCCTACGAGCAGTACTTC
CASSPGTGGSYEQYF
>.|TRBV29-1|.|TRBJ2-7
TGCAGCGTTGAAAGAGGGTTCGGCGAGCAGTACTTC
CSVERGFGEQYF
>.|TRBV7-2|TRBD2|TRBJ2-1
TGTGCCAGCTTAGGACTAGCGGCATCACCCAATGAGCAGTTCTTC
CASLGLAASPNEQFF
>.|TRBV21-1|.|TRBJ2-7
TGTGCCAGCAGCAAACCCGGGACTGTCTACGAGCAGTACTTC
CASSKPGTVYEQYF
>.|TRBV19|TRBD2|TRBJ2-7
TGTGCCAGTAGTCCAAGGACTAGCGGGAATTCCTACGAGCAGTACTTC
CASSPRTSGNSYEQYF
>.|TRBV5-4|TRBD1|TRBJ2-7
TGTGCCAGCAGCTTGGCTCCTGGACAGGCTCCCTACGAGCAGTACTTC
CASSLAPGQAPYEQYF
>.|TRBV7-6|.|TRBJ2-7
TGTGCCAGCAGCTTAGAGGCTAAGCACGCAGGCGAGCAGTACTTC
CASSLEAKHAGEQYF
>.|TRBV29-1|.|TRBJ1-1
TGCAGCGTTACCGACTACTACACTGAAGCTTTCTTT
CSVTDYYTEAFF
>once|TRBV19|.|TRBJ2-7
TGTGCCAGTAGTATTGCGGCAGCCTACGAGCAGTACTTC
CASSIAAAYEQYF